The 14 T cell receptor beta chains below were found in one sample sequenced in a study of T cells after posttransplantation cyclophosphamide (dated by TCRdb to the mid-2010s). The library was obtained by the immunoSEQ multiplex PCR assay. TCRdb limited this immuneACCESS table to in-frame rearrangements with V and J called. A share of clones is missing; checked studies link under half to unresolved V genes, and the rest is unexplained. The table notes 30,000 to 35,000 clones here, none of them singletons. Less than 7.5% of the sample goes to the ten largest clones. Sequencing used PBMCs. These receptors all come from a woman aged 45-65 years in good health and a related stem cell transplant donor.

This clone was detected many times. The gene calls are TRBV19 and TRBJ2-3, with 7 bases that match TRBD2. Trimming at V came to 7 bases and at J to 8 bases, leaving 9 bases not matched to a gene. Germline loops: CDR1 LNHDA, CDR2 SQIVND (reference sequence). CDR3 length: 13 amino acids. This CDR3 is CASMDSTGGTQYF. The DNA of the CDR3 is TGTGCCAGTATGGACTCTACGGGAGGTACGCAGTATTTT.

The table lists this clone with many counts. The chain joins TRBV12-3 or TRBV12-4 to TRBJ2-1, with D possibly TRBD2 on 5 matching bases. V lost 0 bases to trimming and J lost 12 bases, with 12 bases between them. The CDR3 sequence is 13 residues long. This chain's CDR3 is CASSLAPSSGQFF. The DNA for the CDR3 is TGTGCCAGCAGTTTAGCCCCTAGCTCGGGGCAGTTCTTC.

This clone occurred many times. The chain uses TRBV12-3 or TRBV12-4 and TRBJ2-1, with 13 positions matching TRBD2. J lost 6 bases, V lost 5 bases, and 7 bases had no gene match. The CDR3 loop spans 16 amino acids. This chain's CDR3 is CASSPWTSGRGNEQFF. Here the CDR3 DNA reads TGTGCCAGCAGTCCTTGGACTAGCGGGAGAGGCAATGAGCAGTTCTTC.

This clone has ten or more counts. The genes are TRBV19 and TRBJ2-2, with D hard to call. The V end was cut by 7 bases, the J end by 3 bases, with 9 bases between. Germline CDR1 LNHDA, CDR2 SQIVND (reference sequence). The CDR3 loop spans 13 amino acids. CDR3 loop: CASTPSDTGELFF. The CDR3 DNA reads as TGTGCCAGTACTCCCTCGGACACCGGGGAGCTGTTTTTT.

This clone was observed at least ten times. CDR3 bases: TGTGCCAGCAGCTCCGGGACAGGTGTGCACAATGAGCAGTTCTTC. It yields the protein CASSSGTGVHNEQFF. This chain links TRBV12-3 or TRBV12-4 with TRBJ2-1; 8 bases match TRBD1. CDR3 length equals 15 residues. V was clipped by 6 bases and J by 5 bases; unmatched bases: 9.

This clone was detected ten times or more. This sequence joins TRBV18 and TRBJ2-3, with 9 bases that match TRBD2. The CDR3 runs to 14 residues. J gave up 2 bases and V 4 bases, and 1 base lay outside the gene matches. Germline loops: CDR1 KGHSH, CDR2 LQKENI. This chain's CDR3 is CASSRLADTDTQYF. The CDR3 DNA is TGTGCCAGCTCACGACTAGCGGACACAGATACGCAGTATTTT.

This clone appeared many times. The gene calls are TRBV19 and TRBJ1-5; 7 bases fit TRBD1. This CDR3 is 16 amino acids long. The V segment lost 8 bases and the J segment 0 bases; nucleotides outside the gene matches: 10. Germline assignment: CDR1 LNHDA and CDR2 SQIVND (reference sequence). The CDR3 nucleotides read TGTGCCAGTGTCAAGGGGACAGTGAATAGCAATCAGCCCCAGCATTTT. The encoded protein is CASVKGTVNSNQPQHF.

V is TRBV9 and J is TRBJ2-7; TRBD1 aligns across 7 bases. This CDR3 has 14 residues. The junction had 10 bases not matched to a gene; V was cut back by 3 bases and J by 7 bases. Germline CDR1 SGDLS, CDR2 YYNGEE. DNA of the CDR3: TGTGCCAGCAGCGCCCGGACAGGTGGCGGGGAGCAGTACTTC. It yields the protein CASSARTGGGEQYF.

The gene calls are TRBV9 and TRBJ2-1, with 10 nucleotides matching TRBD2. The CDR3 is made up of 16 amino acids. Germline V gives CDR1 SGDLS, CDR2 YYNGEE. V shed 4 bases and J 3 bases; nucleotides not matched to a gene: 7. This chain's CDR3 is CASSPLAGADYNEQFF. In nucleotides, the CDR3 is TGTGCCAGCAGCCCCCTAGCGGGAGCCGACTACAATGAGCAGTTCTTC.

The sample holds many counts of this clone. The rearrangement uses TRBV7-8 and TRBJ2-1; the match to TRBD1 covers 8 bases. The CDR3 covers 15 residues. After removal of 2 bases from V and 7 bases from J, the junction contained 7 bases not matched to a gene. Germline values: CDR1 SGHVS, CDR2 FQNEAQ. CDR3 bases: TGTGCCAGCAGCTTAATTGACAGGGGAGCAAATGAGCAGTTCTTC. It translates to CASSLIDRGANEQFF.

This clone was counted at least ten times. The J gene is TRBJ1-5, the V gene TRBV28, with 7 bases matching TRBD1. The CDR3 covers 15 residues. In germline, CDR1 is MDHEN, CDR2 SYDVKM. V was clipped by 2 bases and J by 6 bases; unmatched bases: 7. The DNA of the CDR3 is TGTGCCAGCAGTTTAAGGCAGGGGGATAGTCAGCCCCAGCATTTT. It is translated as CASSLRQGDSQPQHF.

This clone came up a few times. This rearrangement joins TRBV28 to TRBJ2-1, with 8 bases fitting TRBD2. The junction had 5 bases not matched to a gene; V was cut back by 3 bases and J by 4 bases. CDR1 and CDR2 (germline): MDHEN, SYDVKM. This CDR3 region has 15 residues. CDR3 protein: CASSFRSGGYNEQFF. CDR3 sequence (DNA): TGTGCCAGCAGTTTTAGAAGCGGGGGTTACAATGAGCAGTTCTTC.

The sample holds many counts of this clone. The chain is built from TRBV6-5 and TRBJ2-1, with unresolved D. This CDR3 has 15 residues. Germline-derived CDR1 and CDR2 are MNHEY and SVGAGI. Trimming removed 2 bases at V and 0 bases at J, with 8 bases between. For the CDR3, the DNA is TGTGCCAGCAGTTACGATCCAGGCTCCTACAATGAGCAGTTCTTC. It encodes CASSYDPGSYNEQFF.

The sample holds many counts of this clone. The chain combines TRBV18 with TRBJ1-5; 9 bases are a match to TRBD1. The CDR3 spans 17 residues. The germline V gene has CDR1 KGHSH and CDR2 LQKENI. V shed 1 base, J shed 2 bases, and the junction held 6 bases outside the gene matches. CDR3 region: CASSPLQGARGNQPQHF. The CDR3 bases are TGTGCCAGCTCACCACTACAGGGGGCGAGGGGCAATCAGCCCCAGCATTTT.